This is a list of T cell receptor beta chains from one sample in a study of blood T cell repertoires in COVID-19. Profiled with immunoSEQ multiplex PCR; TCRdb holds only in-frame clones, not every one. The table lists under 45,000 clones, approximately 90% of them singletons, with less than 5% in the top ten. The sequenced sample consisted of peripheral blood. Source of these receptors: a man in his forties with COVID-19, enrolled during active disease. CDR3s include the opening cysteine and the closing phenylalanine or tryptophan.

V gene: TRBV6-2/TRBV6-3
CDR3 protein: CASSSGQGNYGYTF

V gene: TRBV6-5
CDR3 protein: CASSYRDYGYTF

V gene: TRBV6-2/TRBV6-3
CDR3 protein: CASSYAGTGVPGANVLTF

V gene: TRBV3-1/TRBV3-2
CDR3 protein: CASSQWDNQETQYF

V gene: TRBV18
CDR3 protein: CASSPQSQETQYF

V gene: TRBV5-4
CDR3 protein: CASSAGQGPPYNEQFF

V gene: TRBV7-9
CDR3 protein: CASSLVGVGYTF

V gene: TRBV5-6
CDR3 protein: CASSFLTGEWQFF

V gene: TRBV5-1
CDR3 protein: CASSLPSGGATDTQYF

V gene: TRBV29-1
CDR3 protein: CSVVAGAGTGELFF

V gene: TRBV12-3/TRBV12-4
CDR3 protein: CASRRTSSREQYF

V gene: TRBV27
CDR3 protein: CASSHVGGGGAFF

V gene: TRBV28
CDR3 protein: CASTEPGTGNEKLFF

V gene: TRBV7-8
CDR3 protein: CASSKLVTNTGELFF

V gene: TRBV5-1
CDR3 protein: CASSLLQGSYGYTF

V gene: TRBV5-4
CDR3 protein: CASSSLGRDDTQYF

V gene: TRBV6-1
CDR3 protein: CASSEGGVIYNEQFF

V gene: TRBV27
CDR3 protein: CASRKPGLAGYEQYF

V gene: TRBV19
CDR3 protein: CASSITSGSTGANVLTF

V gene: TRBV11-3
CDR3 protein: CASRQGPQNTEAFF

V gene: TRBV6-5
CDR3 protein: CASSQMGQNNQPQHF

V gene: TRBV19
CDR3 protein: CASSLGQPNGNTIYF

V gene: TRBV19
CDR3 protein: CASLPRGSSNQDTQYF

V gene: TRBV19
CDR3 protein: CASSRTTGISHTEAFF

V gene: TRBV6-1
CDR3 protein: CASSEGGRGYTQYF

V gene: TRBV18
CDR3 protein: CASSPPRAGLYNEQFF

V gene: TRBV2
CDR3 protein: CASILTAGTGANEQFF

V gene: TRBV6-2/TRBV6-3
CDR3 protein: CASSSGLESAEQFF

V gene: TRBV9
CDR3 protein: CASSAGGQANEQFF

V gene: TRBV30
CDR3 protein: CAWSRGRNQPQHF

V gene: TRBV19
CDR3 protein: CATSHRALSYEQYF

V gene: TRBV7-9
CDR3 protein: CASIPGTAASYEQYF

V gene: TRBV11-3
CDR3 protein: CASPGTGRKSLYEQYF

V gene: TRBV28
CDR3 protein: CASSFPSGGGTDTQYF

V gene: TRBV6-5
CDR3 protein: CASSFTSGEAFF

V gene: TRBV25-1
CDR3 protein: CASSELGVGRTQYF

V gene: TRBV10-1
CDR3 protein: CASSEAGPLGDGYTF

V gene: TRBV11-2
CDR3 protein: CASSLDRSLSGGTQETQYF

V gene: TRBV19
CDR3 protein: CASSPDYATQYF

V gene: TRBV15
CDR3 protein: CATSRDPTGATNEKLFF